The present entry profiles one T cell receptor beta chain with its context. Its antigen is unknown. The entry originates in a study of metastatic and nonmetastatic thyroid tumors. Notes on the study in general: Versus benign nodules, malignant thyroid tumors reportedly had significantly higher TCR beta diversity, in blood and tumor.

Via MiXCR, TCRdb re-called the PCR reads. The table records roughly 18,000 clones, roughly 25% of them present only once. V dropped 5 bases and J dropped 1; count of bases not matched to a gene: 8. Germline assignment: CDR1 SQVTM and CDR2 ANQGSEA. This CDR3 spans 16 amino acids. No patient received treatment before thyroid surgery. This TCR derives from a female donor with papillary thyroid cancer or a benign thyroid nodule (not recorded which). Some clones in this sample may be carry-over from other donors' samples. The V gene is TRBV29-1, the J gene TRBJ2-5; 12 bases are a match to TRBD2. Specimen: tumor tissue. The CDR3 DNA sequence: TGCAGCGTTTCTAGCGGGAGGGCTTTGCCCCAAGAGACCCAGTACTTC. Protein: CSVSSGRALPQETQYF.